The 6 T cell receptor beta chains given below trace back to one sample, sequenced in a study of tumor-infiltrating lymphocytes in primary liver carcinoma. Starting from 500 ng of total RNA, TCR beta cDNA was produced with a primer in the constant region. Libraries for TCR beta were built through three nested multiplex PCR rounds, which together made up a slightly modified ARM-PCR procedure. Forward primers for TRBV1-TRBV30 and a C-beta reverse primer served the first two PCR rounds, at roughly 10 cycles each. MiXCR was run by TCRdb on the multiplex PCR reads, yielding one entry per CDR3 protein. This sample has roughly 55,000 distinct CDR3 sequences; about two thirds occur once, and the top ten carry around 50%. From unsorted bulk tissue weighing roughly 17-32 mg, DNA and RNA were co-extracted. The sequenced sample consisted of liver tumor tissue from sampling region 2. This sample's subset: tumor region T2, inferior pole. These receptors were taken from a man in his forties with primary liver carcinoma and hepatitis B virus infection.

This clonotype was counted once. The junction shows a germline mismatch at one end, possibly a read error. This rearrangement joins TRBV4-1 to TRBJ2-7, with 10 bases matching TRBD1. Per germline, CDR1 MGHRA and CDR2 YSYEKL. The CDR3 has 17 residues. Written as DNA, the CDR3 is TGTGCCAGCAGCCAAGGCTTGGGGACAGGGGCCTTCTACGATCAGTACTTC. This codes for CASSQGLGTGAFYDQYF.

Note on this clonotype: A junction boundary mismatches the germline segment, possibly from a read error. The chain employs TRBV12-3 or TRBV12-4 and TRBJ2-2, with D uncertain. There are 13 residues in the CDR3. The CDR3: CVSVRHVAGELFF. CDR3 DNA sequence: TGTGTCAGCGTCCGACATGTGGCCGGGGAGCTGTTTTTT.

The chain uses TRBV4-3 and TRBJ1-2, with D perhaps TRBD1 (5 bases). V gave up 5 bases and J gave up 3 bases, with 13 bases separating them. Germline V gives CDR1 LGHNA, CDR2 YSLEER. CDR3 length: 14 amino acids. The CDR3 bases are TGCGCCAGCAGCACGGGGACTTCATACTATGGCTACACCTTC. Protein product: CASSTGTSYYGYTF.

This clonotype was detected once. The chain links TRBV10-3 to TRBJ2-7; TRBD1 aligns across 10 bases. The length of the CDR3 is 13 residues. The V gene's germline CDR1 is ENHRY and CDR2 SYGVKD. The V segment lost 5 bases and the J segment 6 bases; nucleotides outside the gene matches: 4. In DNA form, the CDR3 reads TGTGCCATCAGTCGGGACAGGGGACTCGAGCAGTACTTC. This codes for CAISRDRGLEQYF.

For this clonotype: This CDR3 fails to terminate in the conserved phenylalanine or tryptophan, so it likely reflects a read error. The V gene is TRBV11-1, the J gene TRBJ2-1; 9 bases are a match to TRBD2. The CDR3 runs 18 residues. Germline V gene lookup returns CDR1 SGHAT and CDR2 FQDESV (reference sequence). The V gene end was trimmed by 2 bases and the J gene end by 1 base; junction bases not matched to a gene: 9. CDR3 coding DNA: TGTGCCAGCAGCTTATACCGCTTCGCGGGAGGGTCCTACAATGAGCAGTTCCTC. This encodes CASSLYRFAGGSYNEQFL.

As to this clonotype: The conserved final phenylalanine or tryptophan is absent from the CDR3, which likely points to a read error. The chain employs TRBV11-2 and TRBJ2-2; D is possibly TRBD2 (6 bases). Germline values: CDR1 SGHAT, CDR2 FQNNGV. The CDR3 consists of 15 residues. This CDR3 reads CASSFAGSNTEELFL. For the CDR3, the DNA is TGTGCCAGCAGCTTTGCGGGATCTAACACCGAGGAGCTGTTTCTT.